Below are 16 T cell receptor beta chains sequenced from a single sample in a study of molecular identifiers for immune sequencing clone quantification. TCRdb reprocessed the PCR reads with MiXCR, giving one entry per CDR3 protein. Of 250,000 to 400,000 distinct CDR3 sequences listed, 20% to 25% are singletons. Sequenced sample: naive CD8+ T cells from blood, with Jurkat cell RNA spiked in. This sample's subset: FACS-sorted CD8+CD4-CCR7+CD45RA+ naive T cells. These receptors all come from a human donor in good health. Some libraries in this study had Jurkat cell RNA spiked in.

This clonotype appeared many times. The chain joins TRBV7-9 to TRBJ1-5; no clear D gene. Looked up from germline, CDR1 is SEHNR and CDR2 is FQNEAQ (reference sequence). The CDR3 totals 14 residues. Trimming cost V 1 base and J 0 bases, with 4 bases left between them. DNA of the CDR3: TGTGCCAGCAGCTTAGAGGATAGCAATCAGCCCCAGCATTTT. As protein: CASSLEDSNQPQHF. The whole variable domain, remainder taken from reference TRBV7-9 and TRBJ1-5, is DTGVSQNPRHKITKRGQNVTFRCDPISEHNRLYWYRQTLGQGPEFLTYFQNEAQLEKSRLLSDRFSAERPKGSFSTLEIQRTEQGDSAMYLCASSLEDSNQPQHFGDGTRLSIL.

This clonotype was seen a few times. V and J are TRBV20-1 and TRBJ2-3; perhaps TRBD2 as D (5 bases). Germline lookup yields CDR1 DFQATT and CDR2 SNEGSKA (reference sequence). The CDR3 is made up of 16 amino acids. V lost 0 bases to trimming and J lost 4 bases, with 17 bases between them. CDR3 DNA: TGCAGTGCTAGAGATCTCGTGGGCGGGTCTGCAGATACGCAGTATTTT. It yields the protein CSARDLVGGSADTQYF.

About this clonotype: A much larger clone lies a single base off, so this may be a read error. The chain combines TRBV4-2 with TRBJ1-2; TRBD1 is a possible D gene (5 bases). Germline V gene sequence: CDR1 LGHNA, CDR2 YNFKEQ. CDR3 length equals 14 residues. This CDR3 reads CASSQDSGRNGYAF. The CDR3 nucleotides read TGTGCCAGCAGCCAAGATTCAGGGCGGAATGGCTACGCCTTC.

About this clonotype itself: Likely a read error: the CDR3 ends without its conserved phenylalanine or tryptophan. The J gene is TRBJ2-1, the V gene TRBV24-1; D is undetermined. Trimming pared 4 bases from V and 4 bases from J, leaving 1 base between. Germline V gene sequence: CDR1 KGHDR, CDR2 SFDVKD. The CDR3 is 11 amino acids. CDR3 DNA: TGTGCCACCAGTGAATACAATGAGCAGTTCCTC. Encoded protein: CATSEYNEQFL.

The sample holds many counts of this clonotype. The CDR3 sequence is CASKSTGGYTEAFF. The DNA of the CDR3 is TGTGCCAGCAAAAGTACAGGCGGCTACACTGAAGCTTTCTTT. The chain couples TRBV12-3 or TRBV12-4 to TRBJ1-1; the D gene is possibly TRBD1 (5 bases). V shed 7 bases and J shed 3 bases, with 15 bases lying between them. CDR3 length equals 14 residues.

Worth noting for this clonotype: One end of the junction does not line up with germline, which may come from a read error. The rearrangement uses TRBV12-3 or TRBV12-4 and TRBJ2-5, with D unresolved. The CDR3 spans 14 residues. CDR3 in amino acids: CANSFASGQETRYF. The CDR3 DNA is TGTGCCAACAGTTTTGCGTCCGGCCAAGAGACCCGGTACTTC.

This clonotype was seen ten or more times. The gene calls are TRBV2 and TRBJ1-5; D unresolved. The CDR3 runs 15 residues. The germline V and J ends were trimmed by 8 bases and 5 bases, with 19 bases remaining between them. The V gene's germline CDR1 is SNHLY and CDR2 FYNNEI. The CDR3 DNA reads TGTGCCAGCCGGCCCAAGGGAGGACGGGATCAGCCCCAGCATTTT. Translation gives CASRPKGGRDQPQHF.

This clonotype showed up just a few times. This sequence joins TRBV7-9 and TRBJ2-3; D ambiguous. This CDR3 spans 12 amino acids. The germline CDR1 and CDR2 sequences are SEHNR and FQNEAQ (reference sequence). The germline V and J ends were trimmed by 4 bases and 6 bases, with 8 bases remaining between them. The CDR3 here is CASSYVGDTQYF. Written as DNA, the CDR3 is TGTGCCAGCAGCTATGTGGGGGATACGCAGTATTTT. Using reference TRBV7-9 and TRBJ2-3 for the parts outside the CDR3, the full variable domain is DTGVSQNPRHKITKRGQNVTFRCDPISEHNRLYWYRQTLGQGPEFLTYFQNEAQLEKSRLLSDRFSAERPKGSFSTLEIQRTEQGDSAMYLCASSYVGDTQYFGPGTRLTVL.

Concerning this clonotype itself: This may arise from a read error, as a much more abundant clone is one base away. V is TRBV6-2 or TRBV6-3 and J is TRBJ2-4; D is unresolved. The CDR3 spans 14 residues. CDR1 and CDR2 (germline): MNHEY, SVGEGT. The CDR3 spells CAGSLPLAKNIQYF. The CDR3 DNA reads as TGTGCCGGCAGCCTCCCCTTAGCCAAAAACATTCAGTACTTC.

There are many counts of this clonotype. The chain has TRBV6-2 or TRBV6-3 and TRBJ2-7, with 10 bases that match TRBD2. Germline loops: CDR1 MNHEY, CDR2 SVGEGT. J gave up 7 bases and V 10 bases, and 16 bases lay outside the gene matches. The CDR3 loop spans 15 amino acids. Here the CDR3 DNA reads TGTGCCACATCGTCCAGCGGGAGGGCCTTAGGGGAGCAGTACTTC. It yields the protein CATSSSGRALGEQYF.

This clonotype has at least ten counts. The chain is built from TRBV6-5 and TRBJ2-5, with D possibly called TRBD1 or TRBD2 (5 bases each). Germline V gives CDR1 MNHEY, CDR2 SVGAGI. This CDR3 region has 14 residues. V dropped 2 bases and J dropped 1 base, with 8 bases sitting between them. CDR3 residues: CASSYGDLQETQYF. Written as DNA, the CDR3 is TGTGCCAGCAGTTACGGGGACCTCCAAGAGACCCAGTACTTC.

This clonotype was seen more than once but under ten times. The chain combines TRBV20-1 with TRBJ2-5, with D possibly matching TRBD1 (5 bases). The V and J ends lost 3 bases and 0 bases respectively, with 11 bases between them. The CDR3 totals 14 residues. The germline V gene encodes CDR1 DFQATT and CDR2 SNEGSKA (reference sequence). The chain's CDR3 is CSASVPRDQETQYF. CDR3 nucleotide sequence: TGCAGTGCTAGCGTTCCCAGGGACCAAGAGACCCAGTACTTC.

In its sample, this clonotype was seen many times. This chain uses TRBV5-6 with TRBJ2-7; TRBD2 agrees at 7 bases. The germline V gene has CDR1 SGHDT and CDR2 YYEEEE. The CDR3 covers 14 residues. The V gene end was trimmed by 5 bases and the J gene end by 5 bases; junction bases not matched to a gene: 10. The CDR3 bases are TGTGCCAGCAGGATACTAGCGCGAGTCGACGAGCAGTACTTC. This sequence encodes CASRILARVDEQYF.

The table lists this clonotype with many counts. The chain uses TRBV29-1 and TRBJ2-2; the match to TRBD2 covers 16 bases. The CDR3 length is 15 residues. V trimming: 6 bases; J trimming: 6 bases; junction bases outside the gene matches: 4. Looked up from germline, CDR1 is SQVTM and CDR2 is ANQGSEA. The CDR3 DNA follows: TGCAGCGTATCGGGACTAGCGGGAGGGCCCGGGGAGCTGTTTTTT. This sequence encodes CSVSGLAGGPGELFF.

The sample holds a few counts of this clonotype. The CDR3, as DNA: TGTGCCATCAATGGACAGGTACAAGAGACCCAGTACTTC. Encoded protein: CAINGQVQETQYF. V is TRBV10-3 and J is TRBJ2-5; 7 bases agree with TRBD1. The V and J ends lost 7 bases and 2 bases, in that order; junction bases with no gene match: 4. The CDR3 length is 13 residues. The germline gives CDR1 ENHRY, CDR2 SYGVKD.

This clonotype was seen ten or more times. The rearrangement joins TRBV7-3 to TRBJ2-1; 7 bases line up with TRBD2. CDR1 is SGHTA, CDR2 FQGTGA, per germline. This CDR3 is 15 amino acids long. J lost 8 bases, V lost 1 base, and 8 bases had no gene match. The CDR3 sequence is CASSLNTGGTYEQFF. CDR3 coding DNA: TGTGCCAGCAGCTTAAATACGGGAGGTACCTATGAGCAGTTCTTC.